This T cell receptor (beta chain) was sequenced for a study of blood T cell repertoires in COVID-19. Study at large: Whether acute or convalescent, the COVID-19 samples came from the United States, Italy and Spain.

This CDR3 contains 15 residues. The ends were cut back, 5 bases at V and 4 bases at J, with 17 bases in the middle. CDR1 and CDR2 from the germline V gene are MNHEY and SVGAGI. In the authors' methods: From reference gene primer amplification, estimates of nucleated cell counts were derived. This table comes from immunoSEQ multiplex PCR, and its TCRdb copy is limited to in-frame clones, with some not included. V, J and clone size were drawn from that table, and D and trimming were deduced from the DNA. This table holds 200,000 to 250,000 clones, approximately 78% found once. This TCR was sampled from an elderly woman with COVID-19, enrolled during active disease. The chain links TRBV6-5 to TRBJ1-2; D may be TRBD1 (6 bases). The material sequenced was peripheral blood. This CDR3 is CASSHPAQGSYGYTF. For the CDR3, the DNA is TGTGCCAGCAGTCATCCTGCGCAGGGGAGCTATGGCTACACCTTC.